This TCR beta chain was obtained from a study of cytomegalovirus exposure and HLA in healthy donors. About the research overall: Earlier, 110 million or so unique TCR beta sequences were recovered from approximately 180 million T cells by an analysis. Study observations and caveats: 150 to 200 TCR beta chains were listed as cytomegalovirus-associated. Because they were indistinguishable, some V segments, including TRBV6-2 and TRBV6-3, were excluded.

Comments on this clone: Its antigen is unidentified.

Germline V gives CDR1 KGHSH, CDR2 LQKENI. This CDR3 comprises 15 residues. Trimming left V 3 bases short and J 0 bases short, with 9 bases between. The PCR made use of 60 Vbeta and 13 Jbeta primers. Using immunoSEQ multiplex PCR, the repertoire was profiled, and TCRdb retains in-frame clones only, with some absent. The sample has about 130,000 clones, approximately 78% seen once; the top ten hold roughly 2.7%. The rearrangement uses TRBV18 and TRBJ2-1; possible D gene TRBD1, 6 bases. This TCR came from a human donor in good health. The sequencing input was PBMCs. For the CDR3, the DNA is TGTGCCAGCTCACCCGACAGGAGCTCCTACAATGAGCAGTTCTTC. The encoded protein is CASSPDRSSYNEQFF.